This T cell receptor (beta chain) originates from a study of T cell repertoires in cytomegalovirus infection. Study context: Through public TCR beta signatures, both CMV infection and matching HLA type were indicated.

TCRdb reprocessed the reads with MiXCR, giving one entry per CDR3 protein. In the table there are 50,000 or so distinct CDR3 sequences, 20% to 25% of which are singletons. The V gene's germline CDR1 is SEHNR and CDR2 FQNEAQ (reference sequence). This CDR3 has 15 residues. The ends lost 5 bases at V and 8 bases at J; junction bases unmatched: 14. Study conclusions and caveats: Pooled public TCR beta family frequency picked out CMV carriers with the relevant HLA. Across the ex vivo response, the dominant clonotypes were HLA-C-restricted CMV-specific TCR beta clonotypes.

To note about this clonotype: Its target is unknown.

The V call is TRBV7-9, the J call TRBJ2-7; TRBD1 aligns across 8 bases. The source material was PBMCs, sequenced either directly or after in vitro stimulation (not recorded which). This receptor was obtained from a human donor in good health (CMV status not recorded). Some clones in this sample may be carry-over from other donors' samples. The CDR3 nucleotides read TGTGCCAGCAGCCCCGGCCACAGGGGGGCTCGGAAGCAGTACTTC. Translated: CASSPGHRGARKQYF. Full variable domain (rest looked up from reference TRBV7-9 and TRBJ2-7): DTGVSQNPRHKITKRGQNVTFRCDPISEHNRLYWYRQTLGQGPEFLTYFQNEAQLEKSRLLSDRFSAERPKGSFSTLEIQRTEQGDSAMYLCASSPGHRGARKQYFGPGTRLTVT.